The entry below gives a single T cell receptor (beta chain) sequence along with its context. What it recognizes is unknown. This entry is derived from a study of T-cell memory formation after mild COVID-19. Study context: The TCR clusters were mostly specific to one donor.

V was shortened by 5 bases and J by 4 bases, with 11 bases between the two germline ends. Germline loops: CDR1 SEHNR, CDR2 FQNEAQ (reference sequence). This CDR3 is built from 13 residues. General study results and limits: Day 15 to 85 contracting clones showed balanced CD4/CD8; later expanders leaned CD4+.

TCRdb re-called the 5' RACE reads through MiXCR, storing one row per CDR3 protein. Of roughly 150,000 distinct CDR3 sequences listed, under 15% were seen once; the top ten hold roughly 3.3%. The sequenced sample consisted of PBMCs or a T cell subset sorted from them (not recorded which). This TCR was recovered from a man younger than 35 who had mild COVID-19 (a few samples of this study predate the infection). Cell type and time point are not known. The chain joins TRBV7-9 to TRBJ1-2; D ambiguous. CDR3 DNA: TGTGCCAGCAGCCCCCGTAACGCCTATGGCTACACCTTC. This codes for CASSPRNAYGYTF.